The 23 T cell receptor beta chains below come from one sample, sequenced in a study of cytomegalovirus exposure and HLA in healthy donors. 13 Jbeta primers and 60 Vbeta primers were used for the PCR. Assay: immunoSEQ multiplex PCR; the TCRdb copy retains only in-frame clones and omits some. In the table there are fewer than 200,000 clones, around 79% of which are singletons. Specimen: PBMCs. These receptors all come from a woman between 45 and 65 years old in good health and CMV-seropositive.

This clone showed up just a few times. DNA for the CDR3: TGTGCCATCAATGGTGGCACCAATCAGCCCCAGCATTTT. Residues: CAINGGTNQPQHF. The gene calls are TRBV10-3 and TRBJ1-5, with D hard to call. Germline V CDR1 and CDR2: ENHRY, SYGVKD. The V end was cut by 7 bases, the J end by 3 bases, with 10 bases between. This CDR3 contains 13 residues.

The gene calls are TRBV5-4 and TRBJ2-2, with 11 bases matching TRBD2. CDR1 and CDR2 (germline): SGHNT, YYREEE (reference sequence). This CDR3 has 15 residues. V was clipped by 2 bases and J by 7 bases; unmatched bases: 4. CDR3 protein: CASSLLAGAGGELFF. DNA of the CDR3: TGTGCCAGCAGCTTACTAGCGGGAGCGGGCGGGGAGCTGTTTTTT.

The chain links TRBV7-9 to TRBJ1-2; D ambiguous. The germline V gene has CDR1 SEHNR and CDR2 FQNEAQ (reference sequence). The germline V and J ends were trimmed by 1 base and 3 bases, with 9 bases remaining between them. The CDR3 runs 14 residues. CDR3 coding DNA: TGTGCCAGCAGCTTAGGGGCCCCCTACTATGGCTACACCTTC. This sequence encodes CASSLGAPYYGYTF.

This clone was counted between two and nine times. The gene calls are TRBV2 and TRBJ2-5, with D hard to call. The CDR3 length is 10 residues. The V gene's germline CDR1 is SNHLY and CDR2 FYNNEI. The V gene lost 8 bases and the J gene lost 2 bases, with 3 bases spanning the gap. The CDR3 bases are TGTGCCAGCTCGCAAGAGACCCAGTACTTC. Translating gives CASSQETQYF.

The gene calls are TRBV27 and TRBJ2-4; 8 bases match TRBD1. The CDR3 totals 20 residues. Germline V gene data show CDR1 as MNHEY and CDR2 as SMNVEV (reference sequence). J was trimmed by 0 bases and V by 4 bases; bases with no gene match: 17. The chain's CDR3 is CASSSAGTGTYKLAKNIQYF. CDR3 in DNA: TGTGCCAGCAGTTCGGCAGGGACAGGAACCTACAAACTAGCCAAAAACATTCAGTACTTC.

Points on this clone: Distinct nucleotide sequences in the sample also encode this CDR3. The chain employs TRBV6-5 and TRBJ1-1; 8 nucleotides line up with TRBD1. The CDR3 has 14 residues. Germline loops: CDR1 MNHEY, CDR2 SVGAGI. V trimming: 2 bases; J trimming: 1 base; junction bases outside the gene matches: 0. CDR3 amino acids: CASSYQGANTEAFF. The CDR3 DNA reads TGTGCCAGCAGTTACCAGGGGGCGAACACTGAAGCTTTCTTT.

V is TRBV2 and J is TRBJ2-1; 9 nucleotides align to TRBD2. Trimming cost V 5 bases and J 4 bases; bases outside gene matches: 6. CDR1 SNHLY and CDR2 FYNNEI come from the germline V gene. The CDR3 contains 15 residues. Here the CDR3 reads CASSPRAGGYNEQFF. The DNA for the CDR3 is TGTGCCAGCAGTCCGAGGGCGGGGGGGTACAATGAGCAGTTCTTC.

CDR3 bases: TGTGCCAGCAGTGTCCAAGGGGGCCAAGTCATGAACACTGAAGCTTTCTTT. Translation gives CASSVQGGQVMNTEAFF. The chain links TRBV2 to TRBJ1-1, with 7 bases lining up with TRBD1. There are 17 residues in the CDR3. Losses at the gene ends were 4 bases for V and 0 bases for J; bases not matched to a gene: 11. Germline assignment: CDR1 SNHLY and CDR2 FYNNEI.

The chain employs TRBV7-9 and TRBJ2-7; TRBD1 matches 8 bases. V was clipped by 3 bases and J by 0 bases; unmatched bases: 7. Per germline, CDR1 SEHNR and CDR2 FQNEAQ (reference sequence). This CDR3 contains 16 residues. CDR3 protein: CASSFLPGQDSYEQYF. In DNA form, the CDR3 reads TGTGCCAGCAGCTTCCTACCGGGACAGGACTCCTACGAGCAGTACTTC.

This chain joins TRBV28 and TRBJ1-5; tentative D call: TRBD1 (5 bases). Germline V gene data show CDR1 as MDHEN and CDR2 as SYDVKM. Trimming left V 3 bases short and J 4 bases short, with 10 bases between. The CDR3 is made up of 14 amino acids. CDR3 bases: TGTGCCAGCAGTTTTTCGGGGGTTAATCAGCCCCAGCATTTT. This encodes CASSFSGVNQPQHF. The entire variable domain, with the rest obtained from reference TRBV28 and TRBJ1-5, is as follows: DVKVTQSSRYLVKRTGEKVFLECVQDMDHENMFWYRQDPGLGLRLIYFSYDVKMKEKGDIPEGYSVSREKKERFSLILESASTNQTSMYLCASSFSGVNQPQHFGDGTRLSIL.

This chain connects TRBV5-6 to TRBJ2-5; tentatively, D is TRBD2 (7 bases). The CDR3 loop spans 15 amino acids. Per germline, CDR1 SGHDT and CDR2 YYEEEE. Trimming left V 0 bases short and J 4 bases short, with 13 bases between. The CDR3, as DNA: TGTGCCAGCAGCTTGGTGCGGGGGCGTGGAGAGACCCAGTACTTC. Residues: CASSLVRGRGETQYF.

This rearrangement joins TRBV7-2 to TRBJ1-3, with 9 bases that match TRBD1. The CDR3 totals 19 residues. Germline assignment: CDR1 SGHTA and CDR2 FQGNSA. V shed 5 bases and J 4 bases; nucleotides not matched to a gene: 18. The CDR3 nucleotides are TGTGCCAGCAGCCCCGAGATAGTAAAACAGGGGGCGACGGGAAACACCATATATTTT. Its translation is CASSPEIVKQGATGNTIYF.

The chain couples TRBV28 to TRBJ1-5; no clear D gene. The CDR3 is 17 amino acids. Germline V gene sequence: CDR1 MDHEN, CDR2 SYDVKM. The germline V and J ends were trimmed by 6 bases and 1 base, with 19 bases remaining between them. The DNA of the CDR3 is TGTGCCAGCAGCCTAGTGGCCCTACCTGAGAGCAATCAGCCCCAGCATTTT. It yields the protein CASSLVALPESNQPQHF.

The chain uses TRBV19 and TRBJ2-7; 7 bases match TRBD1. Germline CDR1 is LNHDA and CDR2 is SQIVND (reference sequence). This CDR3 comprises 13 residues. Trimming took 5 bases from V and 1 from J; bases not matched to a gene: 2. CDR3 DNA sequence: TGTGCCAGTAGTGGACAGGATTCCTACGAGCAGTACTTC. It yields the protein CASSGQDSYEQYF. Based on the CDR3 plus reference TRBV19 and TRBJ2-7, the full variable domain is DGGITQSPKYLFRKEGQNVTLSCEQNLNHDAMYWYRQDPGQGLRLIYYSQIVNDFQKGDIAEGYSVSREKKESFPLTVTSAQKNPTAFYLCASSGQDSYEQYFGPGTRLTVT.

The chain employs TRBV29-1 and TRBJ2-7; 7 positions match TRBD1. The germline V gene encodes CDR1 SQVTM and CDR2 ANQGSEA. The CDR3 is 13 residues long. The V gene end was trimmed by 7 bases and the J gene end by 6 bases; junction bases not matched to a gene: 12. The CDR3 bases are TGCAGCGCTGGTGGGACAGCCCTCGGCGAGCAGTACTTC. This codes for CSAGGTALGEQYF.

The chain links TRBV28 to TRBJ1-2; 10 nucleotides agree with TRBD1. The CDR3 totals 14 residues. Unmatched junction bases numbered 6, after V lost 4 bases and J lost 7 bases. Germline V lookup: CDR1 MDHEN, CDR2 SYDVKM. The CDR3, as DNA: TGTGCCAGCAGTTACCGGGACAGGGGAAGTGGCTACACCTTC. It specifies CASSYRDRGSGYTF.

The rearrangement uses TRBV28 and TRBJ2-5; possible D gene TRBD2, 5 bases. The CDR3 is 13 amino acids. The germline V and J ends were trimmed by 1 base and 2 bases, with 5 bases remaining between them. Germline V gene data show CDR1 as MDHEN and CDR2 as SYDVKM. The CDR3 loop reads CASSLSGQETQYF. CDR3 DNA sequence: TGTGCCAGCAGTTTATCGGGACAAGAGACCCAGTACTTC.

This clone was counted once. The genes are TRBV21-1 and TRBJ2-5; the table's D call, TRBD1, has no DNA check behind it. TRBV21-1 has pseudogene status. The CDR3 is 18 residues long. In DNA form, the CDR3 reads TGTGTCATGCCCCATAGAGAGGGGGTGACGTGGTACCAAGAGACCCAGTACTTC. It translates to CVMPHREGVTWYQETQYF.

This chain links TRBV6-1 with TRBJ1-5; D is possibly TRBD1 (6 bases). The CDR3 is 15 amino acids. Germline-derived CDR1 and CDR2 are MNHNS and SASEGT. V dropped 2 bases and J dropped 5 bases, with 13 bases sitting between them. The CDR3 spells CASSESGVEDQPQHF. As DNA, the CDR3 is TGTGCCAGCAGTGAATCAGGGGTGGAGGATCAGCCCCAGCATTTT.

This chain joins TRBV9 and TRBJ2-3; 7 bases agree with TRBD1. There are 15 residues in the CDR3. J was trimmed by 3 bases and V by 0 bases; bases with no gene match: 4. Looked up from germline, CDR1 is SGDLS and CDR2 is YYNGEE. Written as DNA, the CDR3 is TGTGCCAGCAGCGTAGCGACAGGGTCGACAGATACGCAGTATTTT. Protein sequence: CASSVATGSTDTQYF.

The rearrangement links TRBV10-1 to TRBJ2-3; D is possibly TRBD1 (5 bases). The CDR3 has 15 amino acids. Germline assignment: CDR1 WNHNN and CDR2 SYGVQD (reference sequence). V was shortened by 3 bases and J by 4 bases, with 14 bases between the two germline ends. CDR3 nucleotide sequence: TGCGCCAGCAGTGAAGGGGTTGTAGGTCCAGATACGCAGTATTTT. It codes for CASSEGVVGPDTQYF.

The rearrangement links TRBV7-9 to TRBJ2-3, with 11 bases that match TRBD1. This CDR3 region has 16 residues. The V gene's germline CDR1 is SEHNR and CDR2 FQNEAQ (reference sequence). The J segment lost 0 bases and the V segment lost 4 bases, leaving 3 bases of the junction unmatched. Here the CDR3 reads CASSSGQGASTDTQYF. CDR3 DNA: TGTGCCAGCAGCTCCGGACAGGGGGCTAGCACAGATACGCAGTATTTT. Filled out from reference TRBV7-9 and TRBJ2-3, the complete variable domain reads DTGVSQNPRHKITKRGQNVTFRCDPISEHNRLYWYRQTLGQGPEFLTYFQNEAQLEKSRLLSDRFSAERPKGSFSTLEIQRTEQGDSAMYLCASSSGQGASTDTQYFGPGTRLTVL.

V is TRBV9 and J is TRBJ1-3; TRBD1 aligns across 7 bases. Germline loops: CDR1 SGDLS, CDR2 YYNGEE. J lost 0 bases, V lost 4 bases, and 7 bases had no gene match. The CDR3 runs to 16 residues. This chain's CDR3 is CASSPWTGSSGNTIYF. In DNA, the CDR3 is TGTGCCAGCAGCCCATGGACAGGTTCCTCTGGAAACACCATATATTTT.